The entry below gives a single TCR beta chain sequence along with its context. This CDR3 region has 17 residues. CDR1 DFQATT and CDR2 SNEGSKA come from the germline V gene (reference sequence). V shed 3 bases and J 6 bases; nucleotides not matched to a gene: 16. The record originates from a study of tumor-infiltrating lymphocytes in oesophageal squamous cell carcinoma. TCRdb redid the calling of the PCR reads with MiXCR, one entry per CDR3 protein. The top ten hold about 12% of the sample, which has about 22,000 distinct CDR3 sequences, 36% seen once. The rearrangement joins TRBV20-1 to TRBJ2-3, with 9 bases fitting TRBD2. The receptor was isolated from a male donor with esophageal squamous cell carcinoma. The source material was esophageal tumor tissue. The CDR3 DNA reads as TGCAGTGCTAGGGCCCCCTCAATGCGGGAGGGCCTGGATACGCAGTATTTT. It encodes CSARAPSMREGLDTQYF.